The 2 T cell receptor beta chains listed next were all sequenced from one sample in a study of shared clonotypes between healthy human individuals. The protocol was immunoSEQ multiplex PCR, while the TCRdb copy is restricted to in-frame clones and leaves out a portion. The sample consists of 2 million to 2.5 million clones, approximately 93% of them appearing once. Sequenced material: naive CD4+ T cells from PBMCs. Stated subset: CD45RA+ positively selected. The receptors were sampled from a man aged 18-30 years in good health. Some clones in this sample may be carry-over from other donors' samples.

V and J are TRBV6-6 and TRBJ1-2, with TRBD1 matching over 7 bases. The CDR3 extends over 13 amino acids. J was trimmed by 5 bases and V by 7 bases; bases with no gene match: 7. Looked up from germline, CDR1 is MNHNY and CDR2 is SVGAGI (reference sequence). In DNA form, the CDR3 reads TGTGCCAGCACCATACAGGGGCCATATGGCTACACCTTC. This sequence encodes CASTIQGPYGYTF.

This clone appeared once. The chain has TRBV28 and TRBJ2-5; 13 nucleotides match TRBD2. The end of the DNA fits TRBJ2-7 better, so the J call may be wrong. The CDR3 has 16 amino acids. Germline loops: CDR1 MDHEN, CDR2 SYDVKM. The DNA for the CDR3 is TGTGCCAGCAGTTTATTGACTAGCGGGGGGAGGGGCGAGCAGTACTTC. This codes for CASSLLTSGGRGEQYF.